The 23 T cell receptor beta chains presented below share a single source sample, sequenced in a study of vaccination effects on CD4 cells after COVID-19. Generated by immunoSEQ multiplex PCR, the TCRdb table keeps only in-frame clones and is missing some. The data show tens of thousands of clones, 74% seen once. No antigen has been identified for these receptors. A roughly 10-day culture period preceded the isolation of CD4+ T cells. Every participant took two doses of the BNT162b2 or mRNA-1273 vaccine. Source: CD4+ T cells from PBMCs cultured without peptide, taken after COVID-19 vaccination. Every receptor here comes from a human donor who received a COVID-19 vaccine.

The CDR3: CASSDGTDYGYTF. The CDR3 nucleotides read TGTGCCAGCAGCGACGGGACAGACTATGGCTACACCTTC. The chain is built from TRBV9 and TRBJ1-2, with TRBD1 matching over 7 bases. Germline lookup yields CDR1 SGDLS and CDR2 YYNGEE. The CDR3 length is 13 residues. Unmatched junction bases numbered 2, after V lost 3 bases and J lost 3 bases. Drawing the rest from reference TRBV9 and TRBJ1-2, the complete variable domain is DSGVTQTPKHLITATGQRVTLRCSPRSGDLSVYWYQQSLDQGLQFLIQYYNGEERAKGNILERFSAQQFPDLHSELNLSSLELGDSALYFCASSDGTDYGYTFGSGTRLTVV.

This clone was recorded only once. The CDR3 here is CASSERGGQATDTQYF. DNA for the CDR3: TGTGCCAGCAGCGAACGGGGGGGACAGGCCACAGATACGCAGTATTTT. The gene calls are TRBV9 and TRBJ2-3; D is tentatively TRBD1 or TRBD2 (8 bases each). From germline, CDR1 is SGDLS and CDR2 YYNGEE. V was trimmed by 3 bases and J by 2 bases, leaving 16 bases between them. CDR3 length: 16 amino acids.

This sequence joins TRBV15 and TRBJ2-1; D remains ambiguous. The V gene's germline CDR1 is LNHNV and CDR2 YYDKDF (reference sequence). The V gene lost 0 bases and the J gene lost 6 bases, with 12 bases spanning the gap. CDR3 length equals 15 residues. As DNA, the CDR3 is TGTGCCACCAGCAGAGATTCGGCCATTAGCAATGAGCAGTTCTTC. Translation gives CATSRDSAISNEQFF. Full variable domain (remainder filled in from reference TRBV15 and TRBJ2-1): DAMVIQNPRYQVTQFGKPVTLSCSQTLNHNVMYWYQQKSSQAPKLLFHYYDKDFNNEADTPDNFQSRRPNTSFCFLDIRSPGLGDTAMYLCATSRDSAISNEQFFGPGTRLTVL.

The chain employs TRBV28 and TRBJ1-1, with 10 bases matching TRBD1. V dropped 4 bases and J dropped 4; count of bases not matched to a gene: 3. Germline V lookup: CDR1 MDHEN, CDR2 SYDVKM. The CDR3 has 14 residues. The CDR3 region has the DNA TGTGCCAGCAGTTCCGGGACAGGGGTCACTGAAGCTTTCTTT. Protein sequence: CASSSGTGVTEAFF. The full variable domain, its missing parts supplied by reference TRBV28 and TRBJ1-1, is DVKVTQSSRYLVKRTGEKVFLECVQDMDHENMFWYRQDPGLGLRLIYFSYDVKMKEKGDIPEGYSVSREKKERFSLILESASTNQTSMYLCASSSGTGVTEAFFGQGTRLTVV.

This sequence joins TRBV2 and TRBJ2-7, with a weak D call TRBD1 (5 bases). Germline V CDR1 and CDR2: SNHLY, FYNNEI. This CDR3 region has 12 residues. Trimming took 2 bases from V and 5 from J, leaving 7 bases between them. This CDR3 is CASSEWGHEQYV. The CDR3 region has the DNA TGTGCCAGCAGTGAATGGGGCCACGAGCAGTACGTC.

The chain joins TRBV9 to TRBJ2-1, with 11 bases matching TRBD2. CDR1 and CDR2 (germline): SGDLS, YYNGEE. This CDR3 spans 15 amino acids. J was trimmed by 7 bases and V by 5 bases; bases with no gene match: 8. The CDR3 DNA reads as TGTGCCAGCAGTTATAGCGGGGGGGCCAGTAATGAGCAGTTCTTC. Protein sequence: CASSYSGGASNEQFF.

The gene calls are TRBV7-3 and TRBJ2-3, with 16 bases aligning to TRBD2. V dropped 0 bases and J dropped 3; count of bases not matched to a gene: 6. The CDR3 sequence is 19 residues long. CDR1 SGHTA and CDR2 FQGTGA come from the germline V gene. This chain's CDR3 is CASSLTGTSGGAATDTQYF. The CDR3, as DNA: TGTGCCAGCAGCTTAACCGGGACTAGCGGGGGGGCCGCGACAGATACGCAGTATTTT.

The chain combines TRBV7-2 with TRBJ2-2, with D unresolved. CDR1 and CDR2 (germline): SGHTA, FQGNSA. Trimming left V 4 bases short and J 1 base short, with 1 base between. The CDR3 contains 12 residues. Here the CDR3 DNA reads TGTGCCAGCAGCTGGAACACCGGGGAGCTGTTTTTT. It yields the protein CASSWNTGELFF.

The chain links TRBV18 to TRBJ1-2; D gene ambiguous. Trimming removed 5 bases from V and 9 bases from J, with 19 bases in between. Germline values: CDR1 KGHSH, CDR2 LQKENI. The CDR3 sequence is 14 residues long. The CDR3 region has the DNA TGTGCCAGCTCAGGAAACAGCGGCTCTATAAGCTACACCTTC. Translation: CASSGNSGSISYTF. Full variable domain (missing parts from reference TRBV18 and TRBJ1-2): NAGVMQNPRHLVRRRGQEARLRCSPMKGHSHVYWYRQLPEEGLKFMVYLQKENIIDESGMPKERFSAEFPKEGPSILRIQQVVRGDSAAYFCASSGNSGSISYTFGSGTRLTVV.

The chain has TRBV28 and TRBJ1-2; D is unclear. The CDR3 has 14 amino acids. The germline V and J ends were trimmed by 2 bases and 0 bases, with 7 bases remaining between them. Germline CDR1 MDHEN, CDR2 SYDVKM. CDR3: CASSLTQANYGYTF. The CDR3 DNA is TGTGCCAGCAGTTTAACCCAAGCTAACTATGGCTACACCTTC.

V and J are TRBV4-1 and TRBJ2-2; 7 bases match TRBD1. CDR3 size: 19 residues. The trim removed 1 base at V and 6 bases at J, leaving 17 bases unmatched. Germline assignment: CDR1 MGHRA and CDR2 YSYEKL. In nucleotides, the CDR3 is TGCGCCAGCAGCCAAGCGCCAACAGGACAGGCGAAAGGTCCCGGGGAGCTGTTTTTT. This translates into CASSQAPTGQAKGPGELFF.

The CDR3 loop reads CASSVLPDRTSDYEQYV. CDR3 bases: TGTGCCAGCAGCGTACTTCCCGACAGGACCTCTGACTACGAGCAGTACGTC. The rearrangement joins TRBV9 to TRBJ2-7; D possibly corresponds to TRBD1 (6 bases). Germline CDR1 SGDLS, CDR2 YYNGEE. V gave up 1 base and J gave up 3 bases, with 20 bases separating them. The CDR3 contains 17 residues.

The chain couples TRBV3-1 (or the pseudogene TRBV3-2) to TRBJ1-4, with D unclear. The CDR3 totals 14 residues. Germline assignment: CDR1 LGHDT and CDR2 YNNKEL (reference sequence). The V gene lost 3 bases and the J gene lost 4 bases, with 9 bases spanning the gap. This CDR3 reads CASSQAGGNEKLFF. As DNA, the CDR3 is TGTGCCAGCAGCCAGGCCGGAGGTAATGAAAAACTGTTTTTT.

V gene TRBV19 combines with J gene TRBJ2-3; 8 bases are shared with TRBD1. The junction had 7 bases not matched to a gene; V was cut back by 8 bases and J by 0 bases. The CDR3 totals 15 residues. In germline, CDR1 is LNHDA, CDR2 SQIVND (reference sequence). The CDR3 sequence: CASCLGDRSTDTQYF. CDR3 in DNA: TGTGCCAGTTGCCTTGGGGACAGGAGCACAGATACGCAGTATTTT.

This CDR3 reads CASTAMTSGGPGTQYF. As DNA, the CDR3 is TGTGCCAGCACAGCCATGACTAGCGGGGGTCCGGGGACCCAGTACTTC. The V and J genes are TRBV5-5 and TRBJ2-5, with 12 bases that match TRBD2. Germline CDR1 is SGHKS and CDR2 is YYEKEE (reference sequence). Trimming cost V 6 bases and J 7 bases; bases outside gene matches: 13. The CDR3 spans 16 residues.

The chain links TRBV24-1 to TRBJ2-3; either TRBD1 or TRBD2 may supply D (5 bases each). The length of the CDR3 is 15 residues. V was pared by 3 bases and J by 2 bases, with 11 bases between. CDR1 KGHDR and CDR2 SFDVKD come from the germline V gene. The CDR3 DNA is TGTGCCACCAGTGATGAGGGGTCCGACACAGATACGCAGTATTTT. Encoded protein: CATSDEGSDTDTQYF.

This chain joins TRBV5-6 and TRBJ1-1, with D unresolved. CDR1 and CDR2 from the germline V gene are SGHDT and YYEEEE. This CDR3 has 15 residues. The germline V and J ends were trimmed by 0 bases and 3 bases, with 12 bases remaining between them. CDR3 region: CASSLAGGLHTEAFF. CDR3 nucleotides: TGTGCCAGCAGCTTGGCCGGTGGGCTTCACACTGAAGCTTTCTTT.

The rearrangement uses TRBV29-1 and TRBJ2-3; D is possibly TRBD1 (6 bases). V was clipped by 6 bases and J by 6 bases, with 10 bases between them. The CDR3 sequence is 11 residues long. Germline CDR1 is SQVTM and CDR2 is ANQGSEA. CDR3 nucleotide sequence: TGCAGCGTCAACAGGGATGATACGCAGTATTTT. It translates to CSVNRDDTQYF.

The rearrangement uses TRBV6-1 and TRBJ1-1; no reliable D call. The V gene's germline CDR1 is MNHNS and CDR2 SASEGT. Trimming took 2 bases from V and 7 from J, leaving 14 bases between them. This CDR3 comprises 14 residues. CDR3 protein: CASSEISKGYEAFF. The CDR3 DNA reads TGTGCCAGCAGTGAAATCTCGAAGGGTTATGAAGCTTTCTTT.

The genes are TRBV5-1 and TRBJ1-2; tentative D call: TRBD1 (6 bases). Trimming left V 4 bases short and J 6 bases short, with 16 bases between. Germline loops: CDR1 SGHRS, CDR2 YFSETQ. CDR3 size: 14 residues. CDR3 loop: CASSTRTAENGYTF. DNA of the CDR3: TGCGCCAGCAGCACCCGGACAGCGGAGAATGGCTACACCTTC.

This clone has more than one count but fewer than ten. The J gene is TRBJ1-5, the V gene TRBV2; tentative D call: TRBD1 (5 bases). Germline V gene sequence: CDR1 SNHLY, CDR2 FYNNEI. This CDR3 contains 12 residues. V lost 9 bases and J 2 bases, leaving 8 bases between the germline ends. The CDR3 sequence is CASQQGNQPQHF. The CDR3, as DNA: TGTGCCAGTCAACAGGGCAATCAGCCCCAGCATTTT.

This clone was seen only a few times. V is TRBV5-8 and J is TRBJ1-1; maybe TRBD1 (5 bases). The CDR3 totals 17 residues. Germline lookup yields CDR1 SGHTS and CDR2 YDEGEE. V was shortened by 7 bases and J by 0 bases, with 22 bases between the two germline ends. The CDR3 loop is CASPGLVVGPMNTEAFF. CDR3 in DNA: TGTGCCAGCCCGGGGCTAGTAGTCGGACCCATGAACACTGAAGCTTTCTTT.

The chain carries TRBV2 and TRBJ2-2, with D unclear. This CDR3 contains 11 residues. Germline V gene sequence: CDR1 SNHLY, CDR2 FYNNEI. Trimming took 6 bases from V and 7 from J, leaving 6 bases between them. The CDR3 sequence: CASSRVGELFF. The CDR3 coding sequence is TGTGCCAGCAGCCGGGTCGGGGAGCTGTTTTTT.